The 18 T cell receptor beta chains below all came from one sample that was sequenced in a study of control samples from healthy donors and cancer patients. The protocol was immunoSEQ multiplex PCR, while the TCRdb copy is restricted to in-frame clones and leaves out a portion. In the table there are 40,000 to 50,000 clones, around 94% of which are singletons. The sequenced sample was blood. The receptors stem from a man in his 60s in good health.

The CDR3 region is CASSEWSGSSNSPLHF. CDR3 DNA: TGTGCCAGCAGTGAATGGTCGGGCAGTAGTAATTCACCCCTCCACTTT. J is TRBJ1-6 and V is TRBV25-1, with D unclear. Trimming cost V 1 base and J 6 bases, with 13 bases left between them. Germline lookup yields CDR1 MGHDK and CDR2 SYGVNS. This CDR3 is 16 amino acids long.

V gene TRBV5-4 combines with J gene TRBJ2-7, with D possibly being TRBD2 (6 bases). Germline V gene lookup returns CDR1 SGHNT and CDR2 YYREEE (reference sequence). This CDR3 is 14 amino acids long. V was cut by 4 bases and J by 4 bases, with 15 bases left in between. This CDR3 reads CASSHGLRAYEQYF. In nucleotides, the CDR3 is TGTGCCAGCAGCCACGGACTAAGGGCATACGAGCAGTACTTC.

The genes are TRBV10-3 and TRBJ2-1, with D possibly being TRBD1 or TRBD2 (6 bases each). This CDR3 region has 14 residues. Per germline, CDR1 ENHRY and CDR2 SYGVKD. V was shortened by 2 bases and J by 4 bases, with 9 bases between the two germline ends. CDR3 amino acids: CAISERGRYNEQFF. CDR3 bases: TGTGCCATCAGTGAGAGGGGGAGGTACAATGAGCAGTTCTTC.

DNA for the CDR3: TGTGCCAGCAGTGAGTTGAGGGGTCGGACCGGGGAGCTGTTTTTT. It specifies CASSELRGRTGELFF. The rearrangement uses TRBV2 and TRBJ2-2; D is perhaps TRBD1 or TRBD2 (5 bases each). Germline assignment: CDR1 SNHLY and CDR2 FYNNEI. The CDR3 has 15 residues. Trimming took 3 bases from V and 5 from J, leaving 13 bases between them.

The chain has TRBV12-3 or TRBV12-4 and TRBJ2-3; no clear D gene. Trimming cost V 3 bases and J 1 base, with 5 bases left between them. The CDR3 spans 13 residues. The CDR3 nucleotides are TGTGCCAGCAGTTTCCCCCGCACAGATACGCAGTATTTT. Protein product: CASSFPRTDTQYF.

This chain uses TRBV27 with TRBJ1-2; 12 bases agree with TRBD1. J lost 5 bases, V lost 9 bases, and 10 bases had no gene match. The CDR3 is 15 residues long. Germline assignment: CDR1 MNHEY and CDR2 SMNVEV (reference sequence). CDR3 amino acids: CASRMGQGALYGYTF. The CDR3 DNA follows: TGTGCCAGTAGGATGGGACAGGGGGCTCTGTATGGCTACACCTTC.

V and J are TRBV3-1 (or the pseudogene TRBV3-2) and TRBJ2-7; 7 bases map to TRBD2. The CDR3 spans 15 residues. Germline V gives CDR1 LGHDT, CDR2 YNNKEL (reference sequence). J lost 6 bases, V lost 3 bases, and 11 bases had no gene match. The CDR3 region has the DNA TGTGCCAGCAGCCACAGACTAGCCCTGGGCGTCGAGCAGTACTTC. Its translation is CASSHRLALGVEQYF.

The genes are TRBV18 and TRBJ2-1, with D possibly matching TRBD2 (5 bases). Looked up from germline, CDR1 is KGHSH and CDR2 is LQKENI. This CDR3 comprises 12 residues. The V gene lost 5 bases and the J gene lost 9 bases, with 11 bases spanning the gap. CDR3 amino acids: CASSIGLSEQFF. In nucleotides, the CDR3 is TGTGCCAGCTCAATAGGACTCTCTGAGCAGTTCTTC. Combining the CDR3 with reference TRBV18 and TRBJ2-1 gives the whole variable domain NAGVMQNPRHLVRRRGQEARLRCSPMKGHSHVYWYRQLPEEGLKFMVYLQKENIIDESGMPKERFSAEFPKEGPSILRIQQVVRGDSAAYFCASSIGLSEQFFGPGTRLTVL.

This chain connects TRBV28 to TRBJ1-2; D is unclear. CDR1 is MDHEN, CDR2 SYDVKM, per germline. V shed 8 bases and J shed 4 bases, with 14 bases lying between them. The CDR3 consists of 13 residues. The CDR3 DNA sequence: TGTGCCAGCCGTTCATCTCCCCGCTATGGCTACACCTTC. As protein: CASRSSPRYGYTF.

The chain is built from TRBV20-1 and TRBJ2-5, with TRBD2 identical over 7 bases. The CDR3 loop spans 15 amino acids. Germline V CDR1 and CDR2: DFQATT, SNEGSKA (reference sequence). Germline trimming cut 3 bases from V and 1 base from J; bases unmatched to any gene: 8. CDR3 in amino acids: CSASDTGTTQETQYF. The CDR3 bases are TGCAGTGCTAGTGATACCGGGACTACCCAAGAGACCCAGTACTTC.

This chain joins TRBV5-4 and TRBJ2-3, with TRBD1 matching over 10 bases. Per the germline V gene, CDR1 is SGHNT and CDR2 is YYREEE (reference sequence). The CDR3 runs to 16 residues. With 4 bases clipped from V and 3 bases from J, the junction kept 8 bases outside the gene matches. The CDR3 region has the DNA TGTGCCAGCAGCGCGCCGGGACAGGGGATAACAGATACGCAGTATTTT. Protein product: CASSAPGQGITDTQYF.

The chain joins TRBV6-1 to TRBJ1-2, with D possibly TRBD1 on 5 matching bases. The CDR3 is 14 residues long. V was pared by 0 bases and J by 5 bases, with 10 bases between. Germline V lookup: CDR1 MNHNS, CDR2 SASEGT. The CDR3 DNA follows: TGTGCCAGCAGTGAAGCAGGGCAGGGATATGGCTACACCTTC. It codes for CASSEAGQGYGYTF.

The chain combines TRBV4-1 with TRBJ2-7, with 8 nucleotides matching TRBD2. The CDR3 totals 18 residues. V shed 2 bases and J 4 bases; nucleotides not matched to a gene: 16. The V gene's germline CDR1 is MGHRA and CDR2 YSYEKL. The DNA of the CDR3 is TGCGCCAGCAGCCAATACGTCGAGGTAGCGGGGAATCTATACGAGCAGTACTTC. Encoded protein: CASSQYVEVAGNLYEQYF.

V usage is TRBV6-2 or TRBV6-3 and J usage is TRBJ1-2; the D gene is possibly TRBD1 (5 bases). CDR3 length: 14 residues. Germline values: CDR1 MNHEY, CDR2 SVGEGT. With 2 bases removed from V and 2 bases from J, the gap between germline ends came to 9 bases. CDR3 coding DNA: TGTGCCAGCAGTTACCCGACAGTAAACTATGGCTACACCTTC. Amino acid sequence: CASSYPTVNYGYTF.

J is TRBJ2-1 and V is TRBV12-3 or TRBV12-4, with D unresolved. The V and J ends lost 1 base and 4 bases respectively, with 5 bases between them. This CDR3 region has 13 residues. The DNA of the CDR3 is TGTGCCAGCAGTTTAGGGCGGTACAATGAGCAGTTCTTC. It is translated as CASSLGRYNEQFF.

The DNA of the CDR3 is TGTGCCAGCAGCATCCTTCAGGGGGCCCACGAGCAGTACTTC. Protein: CASSILQGAHEQYF. The chain recombines TRBV13 with TRBJ2-7, with 8 bases identical to TRBD1. V was clipped by 5 bases and J by 5 bases; unmatched bases: 8. Germline CDR1 PRHDT, CDR2 FYEKMQ (reference sequence). The CDR3 length is 14 residues.

The genes are TRBV11-2 and TRBJ1-2, with TRBD1 as a possible D gene (6 bases). The CDR3 totals 13 residues. CDR1 and CDR2 from the germline V gene are SGHAT and FQNNGV. The germline V and J ends were trimmed by 3 bases and 5 bases, with 10 bases remaining between them. The CDR3 reads CASSFGTGYGYTF. DNA for the CDR3: TGTGCCAGCAGCTTCGGAACAGGGTATGGCTACACCTTC.

J is TRBJ1-3 and V is TRBV7-2, with 7 bases fitting TRBD1. CDR1 and CDR2 from the germline V gene are SGHTA and FQGNSA. There are 14 residues in the CDR3. V was pared by 5 bases and J by 5 bases, with 6 bases of the junction left unmatched. CDR3 sequence: CASSPTGTRNTIYF. The DNA for the CDR3 is TGTGCCAGCAGCCCGACAGGGACGCGAAACACCATATATTTT.